A selection of T cell receptor beta chains follows, all from one sample in a study of shared clonotypes between healthy human individuals. Profiling relied on immunoSEQ multiplex PCR, and the TCRdb table lists in-frame clones only, not all of them. The top ten hold 12% of the sample, which has some 530,000 clones, roughly 80% seen once. Specimen: PBMCs. The receptors stem from a woman between 40 and 50 years old in good health. Some clones in this sample may be carry-over from other donors' samples. The CDR3 runs from the conserved cysteine through the conserved F or W. A D gene is named only where the DNA matches it firmly. A clone size is listed for some rows: how often the clone was seen (once, few, many), or a class if it is expanded.

few	TRBJ1-5	TRBV6-6	.	TGTGCCAGCAGTTACGGCTGGTCCCAGCATTTT	CASSYGWSQHF
.	TRBJ2-7	TRBV27	TRBD1	TGTGCCAGCAGTTTACGACAGGGAAGCCACGAGCAGTACTTC	CASSLRQGSHEQYF
.	TRBJ2-7	TRBV28	TRBD1	TGTGCCAGCAGTTTAGTGCGACAGGGTGTTACTGCCTACGAGCAGTACTTC	CASSLVRQGVTAYEQYF
.	TRBJ1-5	TRBV4-3	.	TGCGCCAGCAGCCAAGATCTCCCAGCCTATAGCAATCAGCCCCAGCATTTT	CASSQDLPAYSNQPQHF
.	TRBJ2-1	TRBV5-1	.	TGCGCCAGCAGCTTGGACAGCACCTACAATGAGCAGTTCTTC	CASSLDSTYNEQFF
.	TRBJ2-1	TRBV5-4	TRBD2	TGTGCCAGCAGCTTTAACGTGCCTAGCGGTTATTACAATGAGCAGTTCTTC	CASSFNVPSGYYNEQFF
.	TRBJ1-1	TRBV7-9	TRBD1	TGTGCCAGCAGCTCCGGACAGGTCACTTTCTTT	CASSSGQVTFF
.	TRBJ2-3	TRBV4-1	.	TGCGCCAGCAGCCAAGATGAGAGGGTCGTCACAAATACGCAGTATTTT	CASSQDERVVTNTQYF
.	TRBJ2-1	TRBV5-1	.	TGCGCCAGCAGCTCCGGGACTCCCCCTATCGATGAGCAGTTCTTC	CASSSGTPPIDEQFF
.	TRBJ1-2	TRBV28	.	TGTGCCAGCGCCGATCGGGGCAACGGCTACACCTTC	CASADRGNGYTF
.	TRBJ2-2	TRBV7-3	TRBD2	TGTGCCAGCAGCTCCTACGGGGGGGACACCGGGGAGCTGTTTTTT	CASSSYGGDTGELFF
.	TRBJ2-6	TRBV6-1	.	TGTGCCAGCACTCAGGAAGGGGCTGGGGCCAACGTCCTGACTTTC	CASTQEGAGANVLTF
.	TRBJ2-5	TRBV7-3	TRBD2	TGTGCCAGCAGCTCGGCGGGAGGGGGTGAGACCCAGTACTTC	CASSSAGGGETQYF
many	TRBJ2-6	TRBV5-1	TRBD2	TGCGCCAGCAGCCCGGAAGGGGCGGGAGGAGACTTAATTAGGGTGAGCTCTGGGGCCAACGTCCTGACTTTC	CASSPEGAGGDLIRVSSGANVLTF
.	TRBJ2-3	TRBV7-2	TRBD2	TGTGCCAGCAGCCGGGACTACACAGATACGCAGTATTTT	CASSRDYTDTQYF
.	TRBJ2-7	TRBV30	.	TGTGCCTGGAGGGCAGCTTACGAGCAGTACTTC	CAWRAAYEQYF
once	TRBJ2-1	TRBV28	.	TGTGCCAGCAGTCATGCGTCGGGACGGTCGTCCGCCTTCTTC	CASSHASGRSSAFF
.	TRBJ1-1	TRBV5-4	TRBD1	TGTGCCAGCAGCTCGCCTACAGGGGCGAACACTGAAGCTTTCTTT	CASSSPTGANTEAFF
.	TRBJ1-1	TRBV4-2	.	TGTGCCAGCAGCCAAGCCGCAGGGGCGGCAGCTGAAGCTTTCTTT	CASSQAAGAAAEAFF
few	TRBJ2-7	TRBV28	.	TGTGCCAGCAGTTTTGCCCCCTCCTACGAGCAGTACTTC	CASSFAPSYEQYF
.	TRBJ1-4	TRBV25-1	TRBD1	TGTGCCAGCAGTGAGTCCGGGACAGCAACTAATGAAAAACTGTTTTTT	CASSESGTATNEKLFF
.	TRBJ2-7	TRBV28	.	TGTGCCAGCAGTTACAGGAGCTTATCCTACGAGCAGTACTTC	CASSYRSLSYEQYF
.	TRBJ2-1	TRBV27	TRBD1	TGTGCCAGCAGATACAACAGGGGATATTCCTACAATGAGCAGTTCTTC	CASRYNRGYSYNEQFF
.	TRBJ2-1	TRBV10-1	.	TGCGCCAGCAGCGGAGGGCCGTTCCACAATGAGCAGTTCTTC	CASSGGPFHNEQFF
.	TRBJ2-1	TRBV11-2	TRBD2	TGTGCCAGCAGCATCGGACTAGCGGGGAGCTCCTACAATGAGCAGTTCTTC	CASSIGLAGSSYNEQFF
once	TRBJ2-7	TRBV28	.	TGTGCCAGCAGTTATCCCTCCGGGTGGCGGGTGGCAAACGAGCAGTACTTC	CASSYPSGWRVANEQYF
.	TRBJ1-3	TRBV5-3	TRBD1	TGTGCCAGAAGCTTAGGGGACAGTGTCTCTGGAAACACCATATATTTT	CARSLGDSVSGNTIYF
.	TRBJ2-5	TRBV7-2	TRBD2	TGTGCCAGCAGCCCGTGGGGCGGGGGAAAAGAGACCCAGTACTTC	CASSPWGGGKETQYF
.	TRBJ2-7	TRBV11-2	.	TGTGCCAGCAGTCAAGACGGAGGGACCCACGAGCAGTACTTC	CASSQDGGTHEQYF
.	TRBJ2-1	TRBV11-2	.	TGTGCCAGCAGCTTAGTAATATCGGCAGGGTCGAATGAGCAGTTCTTC	CASSLVISAGSNEQFF
.	TRBJ2-5	TRBV7-9	TRBD1	TGTGCCAGCAGCTATAGACAGGGGATAGGAGAGACCCAGTACTTC	CASSYRQGIGETQYF
.	TRBJ2-7	TRBV6-6	TRBD1	TGTGCCAGCAGGAGGGACAGCGGACCCGAGCAGTACTTC	CASRRDSGPEQYF
.	TRBJ2-1	TRBV7-2	TRBD2	TGTGCCAGCAGCCTGAGCGGGAGGGGGTTTGATGAGCAGTTCTTC	CASSLSGRGFDEQFF
once	TRBJ2-4	TRBV28	.	TGTGCCAGCAGTTTTTTGGGTCCGAGAAACATTCAGTACTTC	CASSFLGPRNIQYF
many	TRBJ2-7	TRBV21-1	.	TGTGCCAGCACGGTCCAGCCCATGCCCGAGCAGTACTTC	CASTVQPMPEQYF
.	TRBJ2-5	TRBV18	.	TGTGCCAGCTCACCTGGGCGCCGGGAGACCCAGTACTTC	CASSPGRRETQYF
few	TRBJ2-1	TRBV4-2	TRBD2	TGTGCCAGCAGCCAAGATTGGCTAGCGGGACACAATGAGCAGTTCTTC	CASSQDWLAGHNEQFF
.	TRBJ2-3	TRBV29-1	.	TGCAGCGTTGAACCCCCGAGCACAGATACGCAGTATTTT	CSVEPPSTDTQYF
.	TRBJ1-2	TRBV10-2	TRBD1	TGCGCCAGCACTCCGACAGGGGACAACTATGGCTACACCTTC	CASTPTGDNYGYTF
.	TRBJ1-3	TRBV2	.	TGTGCCAGCAGTGAACAAGGAAACACCATATATTTT	CASSEQGNTIYF
few	TRBJ2-7	TRBV30	TRBD1	TGTGCCTGGACGGGCTCAGGGGGCGAGCAGTACTTC	CAWTGSGGEQYF
.	TRBJ1-2	TRBV6-6	.	TGTGCCAGCAGCCCAGACAGCTACTATGGCTACACCTTC	CASSPDSYYGYTF
many	TRBJ2-1	TRBV25-1	.	TGTGCCAGCAGTGAAGAGGGTCCCCCTGTCAATGAGCAGTTCTTC	CASSEEGPPVNEQFF
.	TRBJ1-5	TRBV9	TRBD1	TGTGCCAGCAGCGCAGCAGGGGGCTCGGGCAATCAGCCCCAGCATTTT	CASSAAGGSGNQPQHF
.	TRBJ2-1	TRBV2	.	TGTGCCAGCAGTGAATTGCGGGAGAGGGGGGTTGAGCAGTTCTTC	CASSELRERGVEQFF
once	TRBJ1-1	TRBV18	.	TGTGCCAGCTCCTCACGCGAAGTCTTCGGGAACACTGAAGCTTTCTTT	CASSSREVFGNTEAFF
.	TRBJ2-1	TRBV4-1	.	TGCGCCAGCAGCCACGTGTCGGGGAGGGGGCTGGTCTTC	CASSHVSGRGLVF
.	TRBJ2-5	TRBV15	.	TGTGCCACCAGCGGACAGTACCAAGAGACCCAGTACTTC	CATSGQYQETQYF
.	TRBJ1-1	TRBV9	TRBD1	TGTGCCAGCAGCACGGGACAGGGGGACACTGAAGCTTTCTTT	CASSTGQGDTEAFF
.	TRBJ1-1	TRBV15	.	TGTGCCACCAGCAGAGATCTGGGGGGGGATGAAGCTTTCTTT	CATSRDLGGDEAFF
.	TRBJ2-1	TRBV19	.	TGTGCCAGTAGTATGTGGCGGAGTGGGGTCGATGAGCAGTTCTTC	CASSMWRSGVDEQFF
.	TRBJ2-5	TRBV5-1	TRBD2	TGCGCCAGCAGCTTCGGCGGGAGCGTGGGAGAGACCCAGTACTTC	CASSFGGSVGETQYF
few	TRBJ1-1	TRBV6-5	TRBD1	TGTGCCAGCAGCCGACAGGGGACACGCAACACTGAAGCTTTCTTT	CASSRQGTRNTEAFF
.	TRBJ1-1	TRBV29-1	.	TGCAGCGTTAGTACGTCTGGGGCGAACACTGAAGCTTTCTTT	CSVSTSGANTEAFF
.	TRBJ2-5	TRBV15	TRBD1	TGTGCCACCAGCAGGGACGGGACAGCCAGGGTGACCCAGTACTTC	CATSRDGTARVTQYF
once	TRBJ1-5	TRBV7-2	.	TGTGCCAGCAGCCCAGTGGGACATAGCAGCAATCAGCCCCAGCATTTT	CASSPVGHSSNQPQHF